This T cell receptor beta chain comes out of a study of shared clonotypes between healthy human individuals (TCRdb year 2020). In terms of the full investigation: The cohort included three men and a couple of women between 18 and 49 years of age. For each donor, CD4 naive and CD4 memory were each run on three plates, CD8 naive on two plates, and CD8 memory on one plate. Blood TCR repertoires of about five healthy adults were deeply sequenced to estimate repertoire size and the extent of clonotype sharing between individuals. To increase sequencing depth and limit assay-specific biases, different laboratories used diverse techniques to prepare libraries and sequence TCR repertoires. Per donor, leukapheresis produced somewhere between about 0.9 and 9.5 billion PBMCs. Overall results and qualifications from the work: The genetic and exposure-history diversity represented was limited by the small number of donors. Sampling was restricted to blood, and TCR repertoires in tissue are likely to differ from TCR repertoires in blood. Even with the large sequencing depth, rarefaction of the sorted-subset datasets indicated that sequencing was incomplete. Pairwise subsampling indicated that sequencing depth was expected to affect the degree of clonotype sharing among donors. Naive subsets generally had larger estimated clonotype richness than memory subsets did. Approximately 5% of naive CD4, more than 3% of naive CD8, about 2.4% of memory CD4, and less than 0.45% of memory CD8 clonotypes were shared across four donors. Clonotypes shared by all four sorted-subset donors showed higher generation probabilities than non-shared clonotypes.

Using the deep immunoSEQ assay, multiplex PCR amplified TCR CDR3 regions from genomic DNA. For each cell subset, the extracted genomic DNA was distributed evenly across all wells of several immunoSEQ 96-well plates, and each plate served as one replicate. For sorted subsets, roughly 200 ng of genomic DNA, equivalent to about 30,000 T cell genomes, went into each replicate PCR. Purified libraries were measured with a Qubit 3.0 fluorometer, size-checked on a Bioanalyzer 2100, and measured again with the KAPA Library Quantification kit. Each immunoSEQ 96-well plate was sequenced on its own single-read 150-cycle Illumina NextSeq 550 flow cell. The study's own analysis went as follows. Because the immunoSEQ output held only junctional sequences and lacked quality scores, the filtering could not match the filtering applied to full-length reads. To assign V/J genes and CDR3, sequences were annotated against IMGT germline references using PyIR, a Python wrapper for IgBLAST v1.9. Reads with weak V/J assignments (E-value above 1e-6), missing CDR3, stop codons, out-of-frame junctions, or ambiguous translated residues were removed. V3J clonotypes were defined by identical inferred V gene, J gene, and CDR3 amino acid sequence. Percentage overlap between repertoires was calculated by dividing the number of shared unique clonotypes by the size of the smaller repertoire. Repertoire richness was assessed with RTK rarefaction, the Chao1 estimator, and Recon v2.1 estimates of unobserved clonotypes. Generation probabilities were computed with OLGA for all TCRbeta clonotypes obtained by the gDNA method from several donors. The immuneACCESS repertoire file appears here via TCRdb, limited to in-frame rearrangements. These files lack a portion of the clones; in checked studies, under half of the deficit traces to unresolved V genes, and the cause of the others is not known. V and J calls and clone size come straight from that table; D and trimming were deduced from the DNA. The sample records approximately 980,000 clones, 76% of which are singletons. The biggest ten clones account for approximately 1.5% of the sample.

To note about this clone: The target of this receptor is not known. Per-nucleotide qualities are absent, and no much larger clonotype sits a single base away. This CDR3 is also generated by other DNA sequences in the sample.

The donors were healthy, HIV-negative adults who had no recently reported acute infections or vaccinations. Every donor was a Caucasian adult living in Nashville, Tennessee, USA. CD4+ T cells were enriched by magnetic negative selection; naive cells were then positively selected on CD45RA, and the negative fraction formed the memory subset. After blood collection by leukapheresis, PBMCs were isolated using Ficoll-Histopaque density gradient centrifugation and then cryopreserved in the vapor phase of liquid nitrogen. Analytical flow cytometry was used to check the purity and quantity of every magnetically sorted T cell population. Genomic DNA was isolated from every sorted fraction and measured by UV absorbance on a Nanodrop 2000c. Sequencing input: memory CD4+ T cells sorted from blood. Interpreted using the paper, the cell subset or site label stands for: CD45RA-negative fraction. The TCR comes from a man aged 18 to 30 in good health.

The nucleotide sequence is TGCGCCAGCAGCCAAGACGGGAACACTGAAGCTTTCTTT. This yields the protein CASSQDGNTEAFF. The V and J genes are TRBV4-3 and TRBJ1-1; no D gene can be assigned with confidence. There are 13 amino acids in the CDR3, from cysteine to phenylalanine inclusive. Only CDR3 DNA is held: 39 bases, read in frame from base 1. Based on the germline V gene, the CDR1 and CDR2 sequences are LGHNA and YSLEER. V and J lose 0 bases and 1 base, and a span of 3 bases separates them.